This T cell receptor (beta chain) was identified in a study of T cells in Graves' hyperthyroidism and ophthalmopathy. Ten or more counts support this clonotype. Amplification targeted TCR beta CDR3 regions from RNA transcripts. HTBI primers were employed in a first-round RT-PCR of the TCR CDR3. TCRdb independently ran MiXCR on the multiplex PCR reads; one entry per CDR3 protein. Here the sample spans 640,000 or so distinct CDR3 sequences, around 15% being singletons. Germline CDR1 DFQATT, CDR2 SNEGSKA (reference sequence). The CDR3 is 16 residues long. Trimming removed 5 bases at V and 0 bases at J, with 17 bases between.

The sequencing input was blood. V usage is TRBV20-1 and J usage is TRBJ2-1, with D possibly matching TRBD2 (6 bases). This receptor was identified in a woman aged 40 to 50 with Graves' ophthalmopathy. CDR3 region: CSAPDGRGSSYNEQFF. The CDR3 DNA follows: TGCAGTGCTCCGGACGGTCGGGGGAGCTCCTACAATGAGCAGTTCTTC.